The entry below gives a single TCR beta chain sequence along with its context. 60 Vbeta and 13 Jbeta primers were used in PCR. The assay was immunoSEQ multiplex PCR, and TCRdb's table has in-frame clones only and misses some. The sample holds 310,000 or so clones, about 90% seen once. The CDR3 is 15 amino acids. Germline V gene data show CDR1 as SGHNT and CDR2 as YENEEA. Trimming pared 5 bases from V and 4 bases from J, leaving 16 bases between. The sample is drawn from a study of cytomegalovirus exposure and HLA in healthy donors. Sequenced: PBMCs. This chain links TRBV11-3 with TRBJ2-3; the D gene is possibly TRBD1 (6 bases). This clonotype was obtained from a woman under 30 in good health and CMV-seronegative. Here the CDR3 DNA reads TGTGCCAGCAGCGGGGTGGGCAGGGGCTCAGATACGCAGTATTTT. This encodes CASSGVGRGSDTQYF. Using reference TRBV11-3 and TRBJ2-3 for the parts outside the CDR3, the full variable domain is EAGVVQSPRYKIIEKKQPVAFWCNPISGHNTLYWYLQNLGQGPELLIRYENEEAVDDSQLPKDRFSAERLKGVDSTLKIQPAELGDSAVYLCASSGVGRGSDTQYFGPGTRLTVL.